This T cell receptor beta chain stems from a study of blood T cell repertoires in COVID-19. At the level of the study: Nucleic acid was either cDNA or gDNA, and it came from T cells, B-cell-depleted T cells, or PBMCs.

Trimming removed 10 bases from V and 3 bases from J, with 18 bases in between. The germline gives CDR1 MNHEY, CDR2 SVGAGI. This CDR3 is 15 amino acids long. Methods used by the authors: Nucleated cell number was recorded as an estimate derived from reference gene primer amplification. TCRdb's table, derived via immunoSEQ multiplex PCR, lists solely in-frame clones and lacks some. Clonal size and the V and J genes are those of that table, whereas D and trimming came from the DNA. The sample contains 55,000 to 75,000 clones, 80% to 85% of which appear only once. The chain recombines TRBV6-5 with TRBJ2-2, with D possibly being TRBD2 (5 bases). The clonotype comes from a human donor in a cohort sampled during active COVID-19. Sequencing was done on a sample of peripheral blood. The CDR3 region is CATNQRGYDTGELFF. The CDR3 DNA reads as TGTGCCACTAACCAACGGGGATACGACACCGGGGAGCTGTTTTTT.